The rows below give T cell receptor beta chains drawn from one sample of a study of OX40 agonist ivuxolimab in advanced cancers. Sequenced by immunoSEQ multiplex PCR; TCRdb stores in-frame clones only, minus some. The repertoire holds about 82,000 clones, more than 90% seen once, with over 0.6% in the top ten. The sequenced sample was CD4+ or CD8+ T cells sorted from blood, obtained in a trial of the OX40 agonist ivuxolimab. The origin of the receptors is an adult with an advanced solid tumor such as melanoma, head and neck, liver or kidney cancer. CDR3s include the opening cysteine and the closing phenylalanine or tryptophan. The order of the fields is J gene, D gene, V gene, CDR3 protein. D genes are given only for firm matches.

J gene: TRBJ2-1; D gene: .; V gene: TRBV2; CDR3 protein: CASRGPYNEQFF
J gene: TRBJ1-2; D gene: .; V gene: TRBV30; CDR3 protein: CAWSVDLIGNSNYGYTF
J gene: TRBJ2-7; D gene: .; V gene: TRBV30; CDR3 protein: CAWRPGLPSYEQYF
J gene: TRBJ2-7; D gene: .; V gene: TRBV11-1; CDR3 protein: CASSLDGGNSYEQYF
J gene: TRBJ1-4; D gene: .; V gene: TRBV2; CDR3 protein: CAGGRTMVGKLFF
J gene: TRBJ2-1; D gene: .; V gene: TRBV2; CDR3 protein: CASSVRDWDNEQFF
J gene: TRBJ1-2; D gene: .; V gene: TRBV27; CDR3 protein: CASSSPSGVGNYGYTF
J gene: TRBJ2-3; D gene: .; V gene: TRBV11-1; CDR3 protein: CASSSRGESTDTQYF
J gene: TRBJ2-4; D gene: .; V gene: TRBV7-2; CDR3 protein: CASSFGAKNIQYF
J gene: TRBJ2-2; D gene: .; V gene: TRBV28; CDR3 protein: CASRGDTGELFF
J gene: TRBJ2-5; D gene: TRBD1; V gene: TRBV7-2; CDR3 protein: CASSLGQGTTGTQYF
J gene: TRBJ2-3; D gene: .; V gene: TRBV27; CDR3 protein: CASSKQGTDTQYF
J gene: TRBJ1-1; D gene: .; V gene: TRBV29-1; CDR3 protein: CSVQEGRTEAFF
J gene: TRBJ2-3; D gene: .; V gene: TRBV11-3; CDR3 protein: CASSLERLRTDTQYF
J gene: TRBJ1-3; D gene: .; V gene: TRBV6-5; CDR3 protein: CASSLDSGNTIYF
J gene: TRBJ2-1; D gene: .; V gene: TRBV30; CDR3 protein: CAWSSFEQFF
J gene: TRBJ1-2; D gene: .; V gene: TRBV6-6; CDR3 protein: CASSYSGQHYGYTF
J gene: TRBJ2-3; D gene: .; V gene: TRBV30; CDR3 protein: CAWSVNGGTDTQYF
J gene: TRBJ2-3; D gene: TRBD1; V gene: TRBV5-4; CDR3 protein: CASSIGTGTDTQYF
J gene: TRBJ1-3; D gene: .; V gene: TRBV5-1; CDR3 protein: CASSLDGSSGNTIYF
J gene: TRBJ2-3; D gene: .; V gene: TRBV6-6; CDR3 protein: CASKPLRDEGKYTQYF
J gene: TRBJ2-7; D gene: .; V gene: TRBV6-1; CDR3 protein: CASSGDSYYEQYF
J gene: TRBJ1-1; D gene: .; V gene: TRBV30; CDR3 protein: CAWSVPLRGTEAFF
J gene: TRBJ2-5; D gene: TRBD1; V gene: TRBV30; CDR3 protein: CAWSGTGMWETQYF
J gene: TRBJ2-5; D gene: TRBD2; V gene: TRBV5-1; CDR3 protein: CASSPGTSGGETQYF
J gene: TRBJ2-1; D gene: .; V gene: TRBV29-1; CDR3 protein: CSVDAVSSSYNEQFF
J gene: TRBJ1-2; D gene: .; V gene: TRBV30; CDR3 protein: CAWGQDINYGYTF
J gene: TRBJ1-1; D gene: .; V gene: TRBV10-2; CDR3 protein: CASYKGRGGERGTEAFF
J gene: TRBJ2-2; D gene: .; V gene: TRBV14; CDR3 protein: CASSQDAAGELFF
J gene: TRBJ2-7; D gene: .; V gene: TRBV7-6; CDR3 protein: CASSLQDGEQYF
J gene: TRBJ1-2; D gene: .; V gene: TRBV15; CDR3 protein: CATSRYEDSYTF
J gene: TRBJ1-4; D gene: .; V gene: TRBV5-4; CDR3 protein: CASSGSIDATNEKLFF
J gene: TRBJ2-1; D gene: TRBD2; V gene: TRBV5-1; CDR3 protein: CASSLLAGGTNEQFF
J gene: TRBJ1-2; D gene: .; V gene: TRBV5-4; CDR3 protein: CASGGGPWSDGYTF
J gene: TRBJ2-2; D gene: TRBD1; V gene: TRBV19; CDR3 protein: CASINYPGQKNTGELFF
J gene: TRBJ1-6; D gene: .; V gene: TRBV30; CDR3 protein: CAWSPPTAHNSPLHF
J gene: TRBJ1-5; D gene: TRBD1; V gene: TRBV19; CDR3 protein: CASIEQGASNQPQHF
J gene: TRBJ2-3; D gene: .; V gene: TRBV11-2; CDR3 protein: CASSLWGELGTDTQYF
J gene: TRBJ2-5; D gene: .; V gene: TRBV2; CDR3 protein: CASSGGAYQETQYF
J gene: TRBJ2-7; D gene: TRBD1; V gene: TRBV4-2; CDR3 protein: CASSQEQGTSYEQYF
J gene: TRBJ2-1; D gene: TRBD2; V gene: TRBV11-3; CDR3 protein: CASSALAGGNNEQFF
J gene: TRBJ2-7; D gene: TRBD2; V gene: TRBV5-4; CDR3 protein: CASSFRSGRSSYEQYF
J gene: TRBJ2-2; D gene: .; V gene: TRBV19; CDR3 protein: CASSTLGTNTGELFF
J gene: TRBJ2-1; D gene: .; V gene: TRBV5-6; CDR3 protein: CASSLVGQSSYNEQFF
J gene: TRBJ1-5; D gene: TRBD1; V gene: TRBV19; CDR3 protein: CATNQGVQGAQHF
J gene: TRBJ2-6; D gene: .; V gene: TRBV19; CDR3 protein: CASSIAGAELGGRANVLTF